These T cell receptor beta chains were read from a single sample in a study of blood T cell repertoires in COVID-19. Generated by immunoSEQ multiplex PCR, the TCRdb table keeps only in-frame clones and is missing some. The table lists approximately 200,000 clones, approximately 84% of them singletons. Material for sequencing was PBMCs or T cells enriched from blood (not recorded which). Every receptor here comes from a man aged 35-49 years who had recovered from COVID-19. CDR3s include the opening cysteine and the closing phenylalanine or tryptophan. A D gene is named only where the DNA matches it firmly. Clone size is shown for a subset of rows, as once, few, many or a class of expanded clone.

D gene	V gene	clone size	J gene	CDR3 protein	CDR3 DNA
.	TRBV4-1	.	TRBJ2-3	CASSQVGPGGADTQYF	TGCGCCAGCAGCCAAGTAGGGCCGGGCGGGGCAGATACGCAGTATTTT
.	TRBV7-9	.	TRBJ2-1	CASSSTTGGYNEQFF	TGTGCCAGCAGCTCGACTACCGGTGGCTACAATGAGCAGTTCTTC
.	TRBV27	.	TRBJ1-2	CASSPFGHSNYGYTF	TGTGCCAGCAGCCCTTTTGGACACTCTAACTATGGCTACACCTTC
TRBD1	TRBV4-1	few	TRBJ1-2	CASSQDDRANYGYTF	TGCGCCAGCAGCCAGGATGACAGGGCTAACTATGGCTACACCTTC
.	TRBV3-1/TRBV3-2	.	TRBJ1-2	CASSQDPRVYGYTF	TGTGCCAGCAGCCAAGACCCCCGGGTGTATGGCTACACCTTC
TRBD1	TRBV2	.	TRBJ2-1	CASSTDRGLFNEQFF	TGTGCCAGCAGTACGGACAGGGGGTTGTTCAATGAGCAGTTCTTC
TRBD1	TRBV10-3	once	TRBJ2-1	CAISELQGQALSSYNEQFF	TGTGCCATCAGTGAGTTACAGGGACAGGCACTCAGCTCCTACAATGAGCAGTTCTTC
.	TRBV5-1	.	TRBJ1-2	CASREVPQNYGYTF	TGCGCCAGCAGAGAGGTCCCGCAAAACTATGGCTACACCTTC
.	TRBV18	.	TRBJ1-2	CASSGGEVSYGYTF	TGTGCCAGCTCAGGAGGGGAAGTAAGCTATGGCTACACCTTC
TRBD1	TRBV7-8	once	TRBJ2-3	CASSPRTGGPADTQYF	TGTGCCAGCAGCCCCCGGACAGGGGGTCCCGCAGATACGCAGTATTTT
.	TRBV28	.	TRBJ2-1	CASSLADSSYNEQFF	TGTGCCAGCAGTTTAGCGGACAGCTCCTACAATGAGCAGTTCTTC
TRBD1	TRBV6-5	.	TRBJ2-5	CASSSIGQGQETQYF	TGTGCCAGCAGCTCGATTGGACAGGGCCAAGAGACCCAGTACTTC
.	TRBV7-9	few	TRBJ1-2	CASSLDRVLYGYTF	TGTGCCAGCAGCTTAGACAGGGTCCTCTATGGCTACACCTTC
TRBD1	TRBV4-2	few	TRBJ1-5	CASSPPDRGNQPQHF	TGTGCCAGCAGCCCCCCGGACAGGGGGAATCAGCCCCAGCATTTT
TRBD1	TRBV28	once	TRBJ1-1	CASRSPGQGWPEAFF	TGTGCCAGCAGATCTCCGGGACAGGGGTGGCCTGAAGCTTTCTTT
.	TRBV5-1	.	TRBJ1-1	CASSPQMQGNTEAFF	TGCGCCAGCAGCCCACAGATGCAGGGAAACACTGAAGCTTTCTTT
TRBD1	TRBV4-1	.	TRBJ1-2	CASSQPGTGSNYGYTF	TGCGCCAGCAGCCAACCCGGGACAGGGTCTAACTATGGCTACACCTTC
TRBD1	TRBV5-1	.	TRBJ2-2	CASSMGQGDTGELFF	TGCGCCAGCAGCATGGGACAGGGGGACACCGGGGAGCTGTTTTTT
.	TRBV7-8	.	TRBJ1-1	CASSLGGKDTEAFF	TGTGCCAGCAGCCTGGGGGGTAAGGACACTGAAGCTTTCTTT
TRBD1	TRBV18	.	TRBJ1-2	CASSPSNQGAGSYGYTF	TGTGCCAGCTCACCAAGTAATCAGGGGGCCGGGAGCTATGGCTACACCTTC
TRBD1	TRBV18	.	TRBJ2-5	CASSPPGQGKTQYF	TGTGCCAGCTCACCACCGGGACAGGGAAAGACCCAGTACTTC
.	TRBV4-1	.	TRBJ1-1	CASKQPGWATEAFF	TGCGCCAGCAAGCAGCCTGGATGGGCCACTGAAGCTTTCTTT
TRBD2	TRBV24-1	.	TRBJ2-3	CATHSGGRADTQYF	TGTGCCACTCATAGCGGGGGGCGGGCAGATACGCAGTATTTT
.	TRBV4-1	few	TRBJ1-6	CASSQDWAGNNSPLHF	TGCGCCAGCAGCCAAGATTGGGCCGGGAATAATTCACCCCTCCACTTT
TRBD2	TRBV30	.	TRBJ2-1	CAWSVVAGAKNEQFF	TGTGCCTGGAGTGTGGTAGCGGGCGCCAAAAATGAGCAGTTCTTC
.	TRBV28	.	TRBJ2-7	CASSLTGRSDEQYF	TGTGCCAGCAGCTTGACAGGACGGTCAGACGAGCAGTACTTC
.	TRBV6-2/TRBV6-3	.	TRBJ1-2	CASSYSGVSGYTF	TGTGCCAGCAGTTACTCAGGGGTTAGCGGCTACACCTTC
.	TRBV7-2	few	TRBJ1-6	CASSLASGLSYNSPLHF	TGTGCCAGCAGCTTAGCCTCAGGTCTCTCCTATAATTCACCCCTCCACTTT
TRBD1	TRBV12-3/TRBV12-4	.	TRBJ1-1	CASIGQENTEAFF	TGTGCCAGCATCGGACAGGAGAACACTGAAGCTTTCTTT
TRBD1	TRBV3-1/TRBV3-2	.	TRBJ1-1	CASSLGDRGLAFF	TGTGCCAGCAGTCTCGGGGACAGGGGGCTGGCTTTCTTT
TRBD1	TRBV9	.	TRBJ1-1	CASSALAGPGGTEAFF	TGTGCCAGCAGCGCGCTAGCGGGACCAGGGGGAACTGAAGCTTTCTTT
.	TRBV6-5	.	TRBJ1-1	CASRYNKGVGTEAFF	TGTGCCAGCAGATATAACAAGGGGGTCGGCACTGAAGCTTTCTTT
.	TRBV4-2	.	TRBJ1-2	CASSQDRAGDYGYTF	TGTGCCAGCAGCCAAGATAGGGCAGGGGACTATGGCTACACCTTC
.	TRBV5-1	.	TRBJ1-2	CASSLLGVGDYGYTF	TGCGCCAGCAGCTTGTTAGGGGTAGGGGACTATGGCTACACCTTC
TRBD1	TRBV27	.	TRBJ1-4	CASSLNDREGEKLFF	TGTGCCAGCAGCCTGAACGACAGGGAAGGTGAAAAACTGTTTTTT
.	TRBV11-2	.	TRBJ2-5	CASSFGAGETQYF	TGTGCCAGCAGCTTTGGGGCCGGAGAGACCCAGTACTTC